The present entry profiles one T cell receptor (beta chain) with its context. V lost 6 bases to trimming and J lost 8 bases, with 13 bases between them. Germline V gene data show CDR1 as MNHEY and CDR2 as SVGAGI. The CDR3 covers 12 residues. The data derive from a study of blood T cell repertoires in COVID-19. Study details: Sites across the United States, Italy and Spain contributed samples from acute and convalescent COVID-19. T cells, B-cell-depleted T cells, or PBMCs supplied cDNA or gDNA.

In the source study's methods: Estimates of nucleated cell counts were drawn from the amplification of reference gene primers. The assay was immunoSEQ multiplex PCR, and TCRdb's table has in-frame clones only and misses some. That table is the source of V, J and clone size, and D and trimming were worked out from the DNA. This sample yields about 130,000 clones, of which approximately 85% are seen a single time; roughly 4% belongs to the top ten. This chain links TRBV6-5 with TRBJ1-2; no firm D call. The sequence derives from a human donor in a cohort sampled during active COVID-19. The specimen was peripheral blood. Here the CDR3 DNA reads TGTGCCAGCAGCTTACCGTCGGGGGGCTACACCTTC. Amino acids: CASSLPSGGYTF.